This entry features one T cell receptor (beta chain) sequence. The antigen remains unidentified. This sample is drawn from a study of cytomegalovirus exposure and HLA in healthy donors. The primer mix had 60 Vbeta and 13 Jbeta primers. Here immunoSEQ multiplex PCR was the method, and the copy in TCRdb shows in-frame clones only, minus some. The table shows roughly 150,000 clones, with roughly four fifths occurring only once. Germline V gene lookup returns CDR1 SGHTA and CDR2 FQGNSA. The V and J ends lost 1 base and 6 bases, in that order; junction bases with no gene match: 5. There are 14 residues in the CDR3. Overall study results and limits: Indistinguishability led to the exclusion of some V segments, TRBV6-2 and TRBV6-3 included.

This TCR came from a man aged 35-49 years in good health and CMV-seronegative. The rearrangement joins TRBV7-2 to TRBJ1-1, with 7 positions matching TRBD1. Sequencing was done on a sample of PBMCs. The CDR3 reads CASSLVNTGAEAFF. In DNA, the CDR3 is TGTGCCAGCAGCTTAGTAAATACAGGGGCTGAAGCTTTCTTT.